The 21 T cell receptor beta chains in this list originate from one sample, sequenced in a study of blood T cell repertoires in COVID-19. Data came from immunoSEQ multiplex PCR; TCRdb stores just in-frame clones and leaves some out. The sample shows 250,000 or so clones, over 75% of them seen only once. Sample: peripheral blood. The source of these receptors is a woman aged 25 to 45 with acute or convalescent COVID-19.

The V call is TRBV10-2, the J call TRBJ2-2, with D hard to call. The length of the CDR3 is 15 residues. From germline, CDR1 is WSHSY and CDR2 SAAADI. Deletions cut 4 bases from V and 0 bases from J, with 9 bases between. CDR3 DNA: TGCGCCAGCAGTGTAGGCAGCGCGAACACCGGGGAGCTGTTTTTT. This codes for CASSVGSANTGELFF.

Written as DNA, the CDR3 is TGTGCCAGCAGTTTCGCGGGACCAGGGGGAATAAAGACCCAGTACTTC. As protein: CASSFAGPGGIKTQYF. V usage is TRBV27 and J usage is TRBJ2-5; a weak D match, TRBD1 (7 bases). The length of the CDR3 is 16 residues. Germline V gene lookup returns CDR1 MNHEY and CDR2 SMNVEV (reference sequence). V lost 3 bases to trimming and J lost 6 bases, with 20 bases between them.

Only a few counts were recorded for this clone. The chain is built from TRBV14 and TRBJ2-7, with D maybe TRBD2 (7 bases). Germline V gives CDR1 SGHDN, CDR2 FVKESK. This CDR3 region has 13 residues. Trimming cost V 3 bases and J 5 bases, with 11 bases left between them. The CDR3 protein is CASSQGGAHEQYF. The CDR3 coding sequence is TGTGCCAGCAGCCAGGGGGGGGCACACGAGCAGTACTTC. Complete variable domain (other parts from reference TRBV14 and TRBJ2-7): EAGVTQFPSHSVIEKGQTVTLRCDPISGHDNLYWYRRVMGKEIKFLLHFVKESKQDESGMPNNRFLAERTGGTYSTLKVQPAELEDSGVYFCASSQGGAHEQYFGPGTRLTVT.

The chain employs TRBV25-1 and TRBJ2-3, with 11 bases identical to TRBD2. V lost 11 bases, J lost 2 bases, and 12 bases stayed unmatched. The germline V gene encodes CDR1 MGHDK and CDR2 SYGVNS. The length of the CDR3 is 16 residues. The CDR3 sequence is CAAYGGTSGFTDTQYF. CDR3 DNA: TGTGCCGCATATGGCGGGACTAGCGGTTTCACAGATACGCAGTATTTT.

The J gene is TRBJ1-1, the V gene TRBV4-1; unclear D gene. The CDR3 has 17 amino acids. Germline V gives CDR1 MGHRA, CDR2 YSYEKL. V was pared by 0 bases and J by 1 base, with 15 bases between. In DNA, the CDR3 is TGCGCCAGCAGCCAAGATGACTACGCGCTCTCGAACACTGAAGCTTTCTTT. Encoded protein: CASSQDDYALSNTEAFF.

The chain joins TRBV19 to TRBJ1-2; TRBD1 matches 7 bases. Trimming removed 4 bases from V and 1 base from J; junction bases left unmatched: 6. The CDR3 has 15 residues. Germline V gives CDR1 LNHDA, CDR2 SQIVND (reference sequence). The CDR3 region has the DNA TGTGCCAGTAGTAGGCGGACAGGTATTAACTATGGCTACACCTTC. Translated, it gives CASSRRTGINYGYTF.

The gene calls are TRBV7-9 and TRBJ2-5; D unclear. V dropped 2 bases and J dropped 5 bases, with 15 bases sitting between them. The CDR3 spans 15 residues. Germline V gene sequence: CDR1 SEHNR, CDR2 FQNEAQ (reference sequence). The DNA for the CDR3 is TGTGCCAGCAGCTTACACAAACATGGCAGGGAGACCCAGTACTTC. This translates into CASSLHKHGRETQYF.

The chain combines TRBV5-6 with TRBJ2-1; 7 nucleotides align to TRBD2. Germline values: CDR1 SGHDT, CDR2 YYEEEE. Unmatched junction bases numbered 10, after V lost 4 bases and J lost 3 bases. This CDR3 region has 16 residues. CDR3 bases: TGTGCCAGCAGCGTCCTAGCGGAGGGGTTCTACAATGAGCAGTTCTTC. Translation gives CASSVLAEGFYNEQFF.

The J gene is TRBJ1-5, the V gene TRBV24-1, with 10 bases that match TRBD1. After removal of 5 bases from V and 3 bases from J, the junction contained 6 bases not matched to a gene. This CDR3 spans 16 amino acids. Germline CDR1 is KGHDR and CDR2 is SFDVKD. This CDR3 reads CATSGPGTGVNQPQHF. The CDR3 DNA reads TGTGCCACCAGTGGACCTGGGACAGGGGTCAATCAGCCCCAGCATTTT.

The V and J genes are TRBV7-9 and TRBJ2-1; 8 bases are a match to TRBD2. The CDR3 consists of 13 residues. V lost 5 bases to trimming and J lost 7 bases; unmatched junction nucleotides: 4. CDR1 is SEHNR, CDR2 FQNEAQ, per germline (reference sequence). The CDR3 DNA is TGTGCCAGCAGCCAAACGGGAGGGAATGAGCAGTTCTTC. Its protein is CASSQTGGNEQFF. Together with reference TRBV7-9 and TRBJ2-1, the CDR3 gives the full variable domain: DTGVSQNPRHKITKRGQNVTFRCDPISEHNRLYWYRQTLGQGPEFLTYFQNEAQLEKSRLLSDRFSAERPKGSFSTLEIQRTEQGDSAMYLCASSQTGGNEQFFGPGTRLTVL.

This sequence joins TRBV29-1 and TRBJ1-2; no definite D call. The CDR3 contains 12 residues. Germline assignment: CDR1 SQVTM and CDR2 ANQGSEA. Deletions cut 2 bases from V and 3 bases from J, with 7 bases between. CDR3 nucleotide sequence: TGCAGCGTTGAATCCAGGTACTATGGCTACACCTTC. Its protein product is CSVESRYYGYTF.

The chain combines TRBV11-1 with TRBJ1-1; TRBD1 is a possible D gene (5 bases). V was trimmed by 4 bases and J by 8 bases, leaving 17 bases between them. CDR1 is SGHAT and CDR2 is FQDESV in the germline V gene (reference sequence). The CDR3 has 14 residues. CDR3 nucleotide sequence: TGTGCCAGCAGCTCAGGGACTTTCAGGGCGGAAGCTTTCTTT. Amino acid sequence: CASSSGTFRAEAFF. Looking up the rest from reference TRBV11-1 and TRBJ1-1 gives the full variable domain: EAEVAQSPRYKITEKSQAVAFWCDPISGHATLYWYRQILGQGPELLVQFQDESVVDDSQLPKDRFSAERLKGVDSTLKIQPAELGDSAMYLCASSSGTFRAEAFFGQGTRLTVV.

This clone has more than one count but fewer than ten. The chain employs TRBV7-8 and TRBJ2-1, with 14 bases fitting TRBD2. CDR1 and CDR2 from the germline V gene are SGHVS and FQNEAQ. V shed 3 bases, J shed 8 bases, and the junction held 3 bases outside the gene matches. The CDR3 sequence is 15 residues long. The CDR3 spells CASSFSGLAGDEQFF. The CDR3 nucleotides are TGTGCCAGCAGCTTCTCGGGACTAGCGGGAGATGAGCAGTTCTTC.

J is TRBJ2-7 and V is TRBV18; 12 nucleotides align to TRBD2. Germline-derived CDR1 and CDR2 are KGHSH and LQKENI. The length of the CDR3 is 17 residues. The ends lost 3 bases at V and 3 bases at J; junction bases unmatched: 9. The CDR3 protein is CASSPGLAGPSDYEQYF. The CDR3 DNA sequence: TGTGCCAGCTCACCGGGACTAGCGGGTCCCTCCGACTACGAGCAGTACTTC.

The chain joins TRBV19 to TRBJ2-5, with D unresolved. The germline V gene has CDR1 LNHDA and CDR2 SQIVND (reference sequence). This CDR3 is built from 14 residues. V gave up 3 bases and J gave up 7 bases, with 15 bases separating them. CDR3 sequence: CASSILLTDGTQYF. CDR3 sequence (DNA): TGTGCCAGTAGTATTTTACTAACTGACGGGACCCAGTACTTC.

V and J are TRBV5-5 and TRBJ2-1, with 7 bases matching TRBD2. The germline V gene encodes CDR1 SGHKS and CDR2 YYEKEE (reference sequence). The CDR3 contains 15 residues. Losses at the gene ends were 3 bases for V and 0 bases for J; bases not matched to a gene: 3. The CDR3 sequence: CASSSAGSSYNEQFF. The CDR3 coding sequence is TGTGCCAGCAGCTCAGCGGGGAGCTCCTACAATGAGCAGTTCTTC.

CDR3 bases: TGTGCCAGCAGCCGACCGGGACAGGGAAACACTGAAGCTTTCTTT. Amino acids: CASSRPGQGNTEAFF. J is TRBJ1-1 and V is TRBV3-1 (or the pseudogene TRBV3-2), with 9 bases aligning to TRBD1. Germline V gene lookup returns CDR1 LGHDT and CDR2 YNNKEL (reference sequence). The CDR3 runs to 15 residues. J lost 2 bases, V lost 4 bases, and 5 bases had no gene match.

V is TRBV6-2 or TRBV6-3 and J is TRBJ2-7; TRBD2 matches 8 bases. V was pared by 6 bases and J by 4 bases, with 11 bases of the junction left unmatched. Germline V CDR1 and CDR2: MNHEY, SVGEGT. This CDR3 contains 15 residues. This CDR3 reads CASSPPGGGGYEQYF. The DNA for the CDR3 is TGTGCCAGCAGCCCCCCGGGGGGGGGCGGTTACGAGCAGTACTTC.

This chain uses TRBV6-5 with TRBJ1-2; D uncertain. There are 13 residues in the CDR3. Germline-derived CDR1 and CDR2 are MNHEY and SVGAGI. Trimming took 6 bases from V and 3 from J, leaving 11 bases between them. This chain's CDR3 is CASSHDTDYGYTF. CDR3 DNA: TGTGCCAGCAGCCACGATACAGACTATGGCTACACCTTC.

The chain carries TRBV11-2 and TRBJ2-1, with 12 bases aligning to TRBD2. CDR3 length equals 17 residues. With 4 bases clipped from V and 10 bases from J, the junction kept 14 bases outside the gene matches. Per the germline V gene, CDR1 is SGHAT and CDR2 is FQNNGV. The CDR3 region is CASSSRLAGDPRGEQFF. CDR3 DNA: TGTGCCAGCAGCTCTCGACTAGCGGGAGACCCACGGGGCGAGCAGTTCTTC.

This sequence joins TRBV27 and TRBJ2-1; 9 nucleotides line up with TRBD1. Losses at the gene ends were 6 bases for V and 5 bases for J; bases not matched to a gene: 2. Germline loops: CDR1 MNHEY, CDR2 SMNVEV (reference sequence). The CDR3 sequence is 13 residues long. In DNA, the CDR3 is TGTGCCAGCAGAACAGGGGGCCACAATGAGCAGTTCTTC. It codes for CASRTGGHNEQFF.